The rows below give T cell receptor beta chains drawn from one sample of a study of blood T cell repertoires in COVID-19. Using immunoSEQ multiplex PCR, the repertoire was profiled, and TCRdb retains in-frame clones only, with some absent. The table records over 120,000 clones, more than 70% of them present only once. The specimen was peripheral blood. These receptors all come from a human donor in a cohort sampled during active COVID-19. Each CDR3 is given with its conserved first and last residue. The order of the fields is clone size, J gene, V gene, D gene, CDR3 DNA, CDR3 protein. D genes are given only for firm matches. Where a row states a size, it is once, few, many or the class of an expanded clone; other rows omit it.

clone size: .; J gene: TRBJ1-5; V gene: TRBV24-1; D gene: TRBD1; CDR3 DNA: TGTGCCACCGGATCTGGACAGGGGAATCAGCCCCAGCATTTT; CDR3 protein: CATGSGQGNQPQHF
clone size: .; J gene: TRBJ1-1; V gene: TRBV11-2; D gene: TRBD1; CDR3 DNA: TGTGCCAGCAGCTTAATGGCAGGGGGCCACACTGAAGCTTTCTTT; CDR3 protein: CASSLMAGGHTEAFF
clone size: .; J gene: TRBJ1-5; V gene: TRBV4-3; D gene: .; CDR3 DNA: TGCGCCAGCAGCCAAGGATCCGCCGCCGGTCAGCCCCAGCATTTT; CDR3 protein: CASSQGSAAGQPQHF
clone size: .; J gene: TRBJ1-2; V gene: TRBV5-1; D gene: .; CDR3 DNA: TGCGCCAGCAGCTTGACAGCTAACTATGGCTACACCTTC; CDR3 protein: CASSLTANYGYTF
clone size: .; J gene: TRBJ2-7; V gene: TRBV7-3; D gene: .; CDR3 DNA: TGTGCCAGCAGCCGGTACGGGGAGTCCTACGAGCAGTACTTC; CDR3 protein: CASSRYGESYEQYF
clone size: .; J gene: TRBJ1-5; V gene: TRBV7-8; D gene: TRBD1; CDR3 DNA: TGTGCCAGCAGCCCAGGGGGGTATCAGCCCCAGCATTTT; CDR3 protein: CASSPGGYQPQHF
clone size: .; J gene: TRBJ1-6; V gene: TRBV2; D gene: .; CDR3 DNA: TGTGCCAGCAAAGCGAGGAGTCATAGTTCACCCCTCCACTTT; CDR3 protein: CASKARSHSSPLHF
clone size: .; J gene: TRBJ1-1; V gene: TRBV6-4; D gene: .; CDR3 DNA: TGTGCCAGCAGTGCTTCGTCGAACACTGAAGCTTTCTTT; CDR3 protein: CASSASSNTEAFF
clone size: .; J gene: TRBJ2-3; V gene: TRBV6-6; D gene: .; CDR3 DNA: TGTGCCAGCAGAGATTCGGGGAGTAGCACAGATACGCAGTATTTT; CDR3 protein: CASRDSGSSTDTQYF
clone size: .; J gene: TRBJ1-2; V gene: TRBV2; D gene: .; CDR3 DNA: TGTGCCAGCAGTGGGTCTGCTACTTATGGCTACACCTTC; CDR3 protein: CASSGSATYGYTF
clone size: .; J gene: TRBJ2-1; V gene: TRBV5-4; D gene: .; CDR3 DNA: TGTGCCAGCAGCTTCGAGCAGGGTGAGCAGTTCTTC; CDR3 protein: CASSFEQGEQFF
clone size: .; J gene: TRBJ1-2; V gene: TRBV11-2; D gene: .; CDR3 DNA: TGTGCCAGCAGCTTAGATGGGGCCGGCCGAGGTGGCTACACCTTC; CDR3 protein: CASSLDGAGRGGYTF
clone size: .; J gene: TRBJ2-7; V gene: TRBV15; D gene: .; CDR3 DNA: TGTGCCACCAGCAGAGATACGACTAAGGGAGAGCAGTACTTC; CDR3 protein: CATSRDTTKGEQYF
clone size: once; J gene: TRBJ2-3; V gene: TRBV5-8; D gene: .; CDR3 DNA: TGTGCCAGCAGCTTGCGGGGCACAGATACGCAGTATTTT; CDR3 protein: CASSLRGTDTQYF
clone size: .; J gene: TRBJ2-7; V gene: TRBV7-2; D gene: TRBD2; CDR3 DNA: TGTGCCAGCAGCTCCCGACTAGCGGGGAACTACGAGCAGTACTTC; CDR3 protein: CASSSRLAGNYEQYF
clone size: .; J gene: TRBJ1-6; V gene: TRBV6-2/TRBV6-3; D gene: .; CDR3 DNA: TGTGCCAGCAGTTATCGGCGGGCCTATAATTCACCCCTCCACTTT; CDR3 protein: CASSYRRAYNSPLHF
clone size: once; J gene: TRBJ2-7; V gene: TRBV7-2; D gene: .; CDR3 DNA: TGTGCCAGCAGCAACCCCGGGACTGCGGCCTACGAGCAGTACTTC; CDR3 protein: CASSNPGTAAYEQYF
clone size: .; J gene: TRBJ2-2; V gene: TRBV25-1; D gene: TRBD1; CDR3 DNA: TGTGCCAGCAGTGAGACAGGGCCCGGGGAGCTGTTTTTT; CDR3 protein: CASSETGPGELFF
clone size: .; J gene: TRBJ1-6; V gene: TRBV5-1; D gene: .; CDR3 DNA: TGCGCCAGCACTACAGGGACGGAAAATTCACCCCTCCACTTT; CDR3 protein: CASTTGTENSPLHF
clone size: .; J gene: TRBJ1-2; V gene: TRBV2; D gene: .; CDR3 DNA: TGTGCCAGCAATGGGCGGGGAGGCTATGGCTACACCTTC; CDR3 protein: CASNGRGGYGYTF
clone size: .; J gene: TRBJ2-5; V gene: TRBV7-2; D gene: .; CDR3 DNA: TGTGCCAGCAGCTTAGGGGTAGCTCTCGCTGGGGAGACCCAGTACTTC; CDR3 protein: CASSLGVALAGETQYF
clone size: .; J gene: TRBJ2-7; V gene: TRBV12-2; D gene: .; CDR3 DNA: TGTGCAAGTCGCTCCCGGGGGGATTTGACGGGTAGCTCCTACGAGCAGTACTTC; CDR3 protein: CASRSRGDLTGSSYEQYF
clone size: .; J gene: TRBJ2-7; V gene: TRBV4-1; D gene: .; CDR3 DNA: TGCGCCAGCAGCCAGCGGCAGGGCTACGAGCAGTACTTC; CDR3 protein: CASSQRQGYEQYF
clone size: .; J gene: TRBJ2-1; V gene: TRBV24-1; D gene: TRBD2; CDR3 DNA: TGTGCCACCAGTAGCGGGGGCCTAGCCAATGAGCAGTTCTTC; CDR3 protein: CATSSGGLANEQFF
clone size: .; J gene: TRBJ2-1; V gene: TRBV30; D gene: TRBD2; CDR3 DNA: TGTGCCTGGAGTGCGGCGGGGGGTCTCTACAATGAGCAGTTCTTC; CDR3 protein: CAWSAAGGLYNEQFF
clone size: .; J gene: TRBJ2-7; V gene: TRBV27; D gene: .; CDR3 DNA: TGTGCCAGCAGTTTCCCCGGGTTTGAGCAGTACTTC; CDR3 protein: CASSFPGFEQYF
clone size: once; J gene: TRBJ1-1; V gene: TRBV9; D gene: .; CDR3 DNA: TGTGCCAGCAGCGCCGGACGGGGGAACACTGAAGCTTTCTTT; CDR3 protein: CASSAGRGNTEAFF
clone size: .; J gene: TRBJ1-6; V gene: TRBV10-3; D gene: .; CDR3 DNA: TGTGCCATCAGTGAGCAGGGCGCCAGCTCACCCCTCCACTTT; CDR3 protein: CAISEQGASSPLHF
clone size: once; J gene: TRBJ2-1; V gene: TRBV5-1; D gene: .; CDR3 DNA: TGCGCCAGCAGCTTGCAGGGTTTGAATGAGCAGTTCTTC; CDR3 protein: CASSLQGLNEQFF
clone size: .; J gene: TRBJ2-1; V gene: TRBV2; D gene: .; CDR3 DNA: TGTGCCAGCAGTCCGCGGGTGGTGCGAAATGAGCAGTTCTTC; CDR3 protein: CASSPRVVRNEQFF
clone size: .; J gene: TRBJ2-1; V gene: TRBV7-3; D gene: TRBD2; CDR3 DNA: TGTGCCAGCAGCTTACGCGCGGGGGGGTACAATGAGCAGTTCTTC; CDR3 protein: CASSLRAGGYNEQFF
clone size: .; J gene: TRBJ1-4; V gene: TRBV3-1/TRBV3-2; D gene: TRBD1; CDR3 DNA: TGTGCCAGCAGCGGACAGGGGGGCCCAACTAATGAAAAACTGTTTTTT; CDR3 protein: CASSGQGGPTNEKLFF
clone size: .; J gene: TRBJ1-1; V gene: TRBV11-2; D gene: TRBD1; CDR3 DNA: TGTGCCAGCAGCTCCTGGACAGGGGGCGGTGAGAACACTGAAGCTTTCTTT; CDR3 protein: CASSSWTGGGENTEAFF
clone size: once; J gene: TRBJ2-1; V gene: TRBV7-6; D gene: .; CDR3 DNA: TGTGCCAGCAGCTTAGCCTCAGGGGGGTACAATGAGCAGTTCTTC; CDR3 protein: CASSLASGGYNEQFF
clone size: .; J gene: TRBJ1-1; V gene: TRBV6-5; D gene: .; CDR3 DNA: TGTGCCAGCAGTTACGACTTCAACACTGAAGCTTTCTTT; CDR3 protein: CASSYDFNTEAFF
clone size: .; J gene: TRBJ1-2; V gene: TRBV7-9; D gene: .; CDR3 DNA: TGTGCCAGCAGCTCCCCCCTCGGGGATTTGGGCGGCTACACCTTC; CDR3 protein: CASSSPLGDLGGYTF
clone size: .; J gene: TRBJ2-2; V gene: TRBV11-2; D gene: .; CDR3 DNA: TGTGCCAGCAGCACCGACAGTTTTTACACCGGGGAGCTGTTTTTT; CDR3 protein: CASSTDSFYTGELFF
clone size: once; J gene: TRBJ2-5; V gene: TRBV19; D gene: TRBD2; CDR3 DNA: TGTGCCAGTAGTATTGGTAGCGGGGGCCTGTACCAAGAGACCCAGTACTTC; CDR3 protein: CASSIGSGGLYQETQYF
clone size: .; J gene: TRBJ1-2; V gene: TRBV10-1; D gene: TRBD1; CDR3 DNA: TGCGCCAGCAGCCAAGGGACAGGGAATGGCTACACCTTC; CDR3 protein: CASSQGTGNGYTF
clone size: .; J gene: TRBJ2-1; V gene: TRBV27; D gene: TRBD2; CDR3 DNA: TGTGCCAGCAGCCCGGGGGGGCCGTACAATGAGCAGTTCTTC; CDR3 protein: CASSPGGPYNEQFF
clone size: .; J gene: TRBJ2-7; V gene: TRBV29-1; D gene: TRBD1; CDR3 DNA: TGCAGCGTGTCCTGGGACAGAACCTACGAGCAGTACTTC; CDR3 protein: CSVSWDRTYEQYF
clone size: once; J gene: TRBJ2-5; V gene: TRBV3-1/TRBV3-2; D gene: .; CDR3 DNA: TGTGCCAGCAGCTTGAAGAGGGCCGGGTTGGAGACCCAGTACTTC; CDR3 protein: CASSLKRAGLETQYF
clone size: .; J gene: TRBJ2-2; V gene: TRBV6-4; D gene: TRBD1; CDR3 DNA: TGTGCCAGCAGTCTTCTGCACGGACAGGGAACCGGGGAGCTGTTTTTT; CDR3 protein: CASSLLHGQGTGELFF
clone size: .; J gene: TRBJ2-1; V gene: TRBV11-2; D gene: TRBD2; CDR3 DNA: TGTGCCAGCAGCGTGAAGGGACTAGCGGGGGACAATGAGCAGTTCTTC; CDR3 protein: CASSVKGLAGDNEQFF
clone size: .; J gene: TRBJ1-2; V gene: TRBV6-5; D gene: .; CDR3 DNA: TGTGCCAGCATGAAAGGCAGGGTTGTCGACTATGGCTACACCTTC; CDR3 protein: CASMKGRVVDYGYTF
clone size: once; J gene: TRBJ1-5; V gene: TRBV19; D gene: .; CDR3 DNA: TGTGCCAGTAGCAACAGGCAGTTCGTTAAGCCCCAGCATTTT; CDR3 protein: CASSNRQFVKPQHF
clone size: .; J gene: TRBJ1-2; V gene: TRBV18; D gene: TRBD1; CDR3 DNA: TGTGCCAGCTCACCCGACAGGGGAGCTGGCTACACCTTC; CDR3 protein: CASSPDRGAGYTF
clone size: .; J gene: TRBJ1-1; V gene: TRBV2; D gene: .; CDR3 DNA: TGTGCCAGCAGTGATGAGGGTGAAGCTTTCTTT; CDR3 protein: CASSDEGEAFF